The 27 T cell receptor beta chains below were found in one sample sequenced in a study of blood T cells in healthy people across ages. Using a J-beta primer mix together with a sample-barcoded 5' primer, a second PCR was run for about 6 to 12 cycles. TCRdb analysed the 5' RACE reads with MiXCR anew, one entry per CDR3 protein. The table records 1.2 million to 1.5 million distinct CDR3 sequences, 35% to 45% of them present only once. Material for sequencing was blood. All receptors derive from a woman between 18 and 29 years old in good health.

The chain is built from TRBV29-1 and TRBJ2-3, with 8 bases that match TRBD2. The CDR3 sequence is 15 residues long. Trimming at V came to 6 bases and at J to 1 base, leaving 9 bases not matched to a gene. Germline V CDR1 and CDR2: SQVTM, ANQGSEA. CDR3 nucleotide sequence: TGCAGCGTCGAACTAGCGGCAACTCGCACAGATACGCAGTATTTT. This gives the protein CSVELAATRTDTQYF.

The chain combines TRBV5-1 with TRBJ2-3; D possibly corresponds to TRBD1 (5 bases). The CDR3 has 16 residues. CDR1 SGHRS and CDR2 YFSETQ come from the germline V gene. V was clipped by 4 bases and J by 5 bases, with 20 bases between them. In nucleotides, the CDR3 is TGCGCCAGCAGCACCCCCGGACACCCCGCCCTAGATACGCAGTATTTT. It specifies CASSTPGHPALDTQYF.

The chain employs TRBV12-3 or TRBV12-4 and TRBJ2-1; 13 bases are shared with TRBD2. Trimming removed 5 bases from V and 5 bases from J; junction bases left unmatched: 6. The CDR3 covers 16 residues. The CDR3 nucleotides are TGTGCCAGCAGTCCCGCCGGGACTAGCGGGAACAATGAGCAGTTCTTC. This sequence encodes CASSPAGTSGNNEQFF.

CDR3 DNA: TGTGCCAGCAGCTCACCGGGGCCTAGCTCCTACAATGAGCAGTTCTTC. The encoded protein is CASSSPGPSSYNEQFF. The V and J genes are TRBV25-1 and TRBJ2-1, with D tentatively TRBD1 or TRBD2 (5 bases each). V was shortened by 6 bases and J by 0 bases, with 15 bases between the two germline ends. CDR1 and CDR2 from the germline V gene are MGHDK and SYGVNS. The CDR3 has 16 residues. Full variable domain (rest looked up from reference TRBV25-1 and TRBJ2-1): EADIYQTPRYLVIGTGKKITLECSQTMGHDKMYWYQQDPGMELHLIHYSYGVNSTEKGDLSSESTVSRIRTEHFPLTLESARPSHTSQYLCASSSPGPSSYNEQFFGPGTRLTVL.

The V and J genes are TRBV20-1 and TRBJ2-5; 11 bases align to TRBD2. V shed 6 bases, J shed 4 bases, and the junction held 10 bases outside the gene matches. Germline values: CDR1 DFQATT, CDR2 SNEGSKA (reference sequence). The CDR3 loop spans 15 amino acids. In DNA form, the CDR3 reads TGCAGTGCAAAGTCCGCTAGCGGGGGGCGAGAGACCCAGTACTTC. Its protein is CSAKSASGGRETQYF.

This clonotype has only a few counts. In nucleotides, the CDR3 is TGTGCCAGCAGTACCCCAGGGGACGCCACCTACGAGCAGTACTTC. It specifies CASSTPGDATYEQYF. The rearrangement uses TRBV6-2 or TRBV6-3 and TRBJ2-7; TRBD1 is a possible D gene (6 bases). Trimming removed 5 bases from V and 2 bases from J, with 16 bases in between. The CDR3 consists of 15 residues. Germline V gene sequence: CDR1 MNHEY, CDR2 SVGEGT.

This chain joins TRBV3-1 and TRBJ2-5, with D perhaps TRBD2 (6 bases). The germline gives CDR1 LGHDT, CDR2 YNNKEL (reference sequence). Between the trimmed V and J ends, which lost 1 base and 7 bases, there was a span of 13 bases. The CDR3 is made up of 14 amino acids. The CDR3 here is CASSQVDQGGTQYF. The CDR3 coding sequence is TGTGCCAGCAGCCAAGTCGATCAGGGAGGGACCCAGTACTTC.

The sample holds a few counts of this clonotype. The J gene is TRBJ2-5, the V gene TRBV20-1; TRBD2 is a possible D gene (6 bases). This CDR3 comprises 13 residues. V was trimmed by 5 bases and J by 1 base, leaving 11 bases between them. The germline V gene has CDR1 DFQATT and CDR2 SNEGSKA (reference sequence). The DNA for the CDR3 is TGCAGTGCTGGACCGGGAGTCCAAGAGACCCAGTACTTC. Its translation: CSAGPGVQETQYF.

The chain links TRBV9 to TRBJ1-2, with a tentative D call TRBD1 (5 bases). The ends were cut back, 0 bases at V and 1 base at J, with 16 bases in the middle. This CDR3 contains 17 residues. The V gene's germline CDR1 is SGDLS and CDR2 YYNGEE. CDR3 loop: CASSVEDSTFFNYGYTF. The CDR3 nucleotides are TGTGCCAGCAGCGTAGAAGACAGTACTTTCTTTAACTATGGCTACACCTTC.

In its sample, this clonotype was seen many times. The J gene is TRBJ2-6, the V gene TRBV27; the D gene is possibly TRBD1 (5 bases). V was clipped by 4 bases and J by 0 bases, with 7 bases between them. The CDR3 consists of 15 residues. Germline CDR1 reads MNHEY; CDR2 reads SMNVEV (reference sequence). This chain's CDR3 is CASSSRGSGANVLTF. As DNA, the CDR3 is TGTGCCAGCAGTTCAAGGGGCTCTGGGGCCAACGTCCTGACTTTC.

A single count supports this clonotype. This CDR3 is CASSPGQGVSPLHF. The CDR3 nucleotides read TGCGCCAGCAGCCCAGGACAGGGGGTTTCACCCCTCCACTTT. The chain has TRBV5-1 and TRBJ1-6; 10 bases are a match to TRBD1. CDR1 and CDR2 from the germline V gene are SGHRS and YFSETQ. With V trimmed by 4 bases and J by 9 bases, 4 bases remained unmatched. The CDR3 has 14 amino acids.

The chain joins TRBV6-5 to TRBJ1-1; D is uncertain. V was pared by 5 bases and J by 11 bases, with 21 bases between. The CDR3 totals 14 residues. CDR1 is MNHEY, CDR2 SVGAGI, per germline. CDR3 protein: CASSLGMAPLVAFF. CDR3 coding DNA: TGTGCCAGCAGTCTCGGGATGGCGCCTTTGGTGGCTTTCTTT.

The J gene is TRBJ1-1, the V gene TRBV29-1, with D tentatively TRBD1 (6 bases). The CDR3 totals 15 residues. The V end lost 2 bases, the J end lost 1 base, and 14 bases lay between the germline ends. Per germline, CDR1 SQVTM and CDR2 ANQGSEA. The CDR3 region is CSVELDRAKNTEAFF. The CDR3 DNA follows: TGCAGCGTTGAATTGGACAGAGCCAAGAACACTGAAGCTTTCTTT.

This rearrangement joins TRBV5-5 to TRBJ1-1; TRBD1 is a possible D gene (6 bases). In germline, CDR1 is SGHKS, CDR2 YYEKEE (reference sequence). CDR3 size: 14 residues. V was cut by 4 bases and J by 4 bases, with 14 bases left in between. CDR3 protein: CASSVGGGLTEAFF. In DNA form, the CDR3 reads TGTGCCAGCAGCGTGGGGGGCGGTCTCACTGAAGCTTTCTTT.

Here the CDR3 DNA reads TGTGCCAGCAGGGGACAGGGGCACACCGGGGAGCTGTTTTTT. This gives the protein CASRGQGHTGELFF. The V and J genes are TRBV28 and TRBJ2-2; 10 bases are a match to TRBD1. Germline-derived CDR1 and CDR2 are MDHEN and SYDVKM. The CDR3 extends over 14 amino acids. V dropped 6 bases and J dropped 3; count of bases not matched to a gene: 1.

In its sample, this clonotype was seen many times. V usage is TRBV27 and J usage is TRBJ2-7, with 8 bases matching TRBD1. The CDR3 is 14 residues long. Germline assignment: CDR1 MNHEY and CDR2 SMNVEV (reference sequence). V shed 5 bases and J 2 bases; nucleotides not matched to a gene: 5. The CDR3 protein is CASSPRTGPYEQYF. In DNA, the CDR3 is TGTGCCAGCAGTCCCCGGACAGGGCCCTACGAGCAGTACTTC.

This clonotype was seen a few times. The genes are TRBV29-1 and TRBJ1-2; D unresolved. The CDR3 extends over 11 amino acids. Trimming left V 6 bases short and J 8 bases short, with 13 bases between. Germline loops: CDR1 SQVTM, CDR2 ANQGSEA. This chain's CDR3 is CSVEVFDGYTF. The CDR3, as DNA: TGCAGCGTGGAGGTTTTCGACGGCTACACCTTC.

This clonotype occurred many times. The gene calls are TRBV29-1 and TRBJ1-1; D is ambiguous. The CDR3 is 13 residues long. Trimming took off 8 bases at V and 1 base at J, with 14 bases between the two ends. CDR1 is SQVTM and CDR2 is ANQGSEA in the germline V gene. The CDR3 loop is CSFYGITNTEAFF. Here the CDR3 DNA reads TGCAGCTTTTATGGGATAACGAACACTGAAGCTTTCTTT.

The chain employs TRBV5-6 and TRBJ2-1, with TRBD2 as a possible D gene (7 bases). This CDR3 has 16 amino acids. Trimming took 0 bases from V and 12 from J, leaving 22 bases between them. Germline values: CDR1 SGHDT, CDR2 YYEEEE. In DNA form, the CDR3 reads TGTGCCAGCAGCTTGGCGGCGGGGGCGCCCGGAGGGGGGCAGTTCTTC. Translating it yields CASSLAAGAPGGGQFF.

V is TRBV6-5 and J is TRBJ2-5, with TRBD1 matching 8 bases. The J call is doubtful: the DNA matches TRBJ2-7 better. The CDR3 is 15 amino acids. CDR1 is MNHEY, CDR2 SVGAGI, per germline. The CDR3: CASNPQGAGSYEQYF. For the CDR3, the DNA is TGTGCCAGCAATCCGCAGGGGGCGGGTTCCTACGAGCAGTACTTC.

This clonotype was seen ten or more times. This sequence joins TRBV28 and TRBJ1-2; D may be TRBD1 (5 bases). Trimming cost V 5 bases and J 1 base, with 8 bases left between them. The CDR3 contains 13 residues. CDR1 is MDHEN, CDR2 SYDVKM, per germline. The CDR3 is CASSTGGNYGYTF. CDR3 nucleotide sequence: TGTGCCAGCAGTACAGGTGGTAACTATGGCTACACCTTC.

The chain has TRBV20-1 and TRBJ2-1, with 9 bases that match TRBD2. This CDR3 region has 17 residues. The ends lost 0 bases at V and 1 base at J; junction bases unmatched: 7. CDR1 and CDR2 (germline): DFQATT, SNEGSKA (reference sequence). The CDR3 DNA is TGCAGTGCTAGAGATCGCGGGCTAGCGGGATCCTACAATGAGCAGTTCTTC. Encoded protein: CSARDRGLAGSYNEQFF.

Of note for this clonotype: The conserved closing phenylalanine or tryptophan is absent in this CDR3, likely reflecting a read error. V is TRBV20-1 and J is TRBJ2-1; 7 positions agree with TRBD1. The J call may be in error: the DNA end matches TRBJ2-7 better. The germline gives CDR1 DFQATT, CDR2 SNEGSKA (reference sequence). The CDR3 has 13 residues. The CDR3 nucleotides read TGCAGTGCTAGAGATCCGGGGACAGACGAGCAGTACTTA. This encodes CSARDPGTDEQYL.

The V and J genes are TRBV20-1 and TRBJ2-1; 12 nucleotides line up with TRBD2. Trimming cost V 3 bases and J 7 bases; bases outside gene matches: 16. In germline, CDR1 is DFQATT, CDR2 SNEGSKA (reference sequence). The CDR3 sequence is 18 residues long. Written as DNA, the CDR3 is TGCAGTGCTAGCGACCGCTTCACTAGCGGGAGGTTGGAAAATGAGCAGTTCTTC. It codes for CSASDRFTSGRLENEQFF.

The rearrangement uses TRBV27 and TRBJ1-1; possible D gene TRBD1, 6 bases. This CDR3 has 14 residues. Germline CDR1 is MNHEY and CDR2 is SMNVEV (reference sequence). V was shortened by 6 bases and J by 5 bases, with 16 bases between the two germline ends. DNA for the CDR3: TGTGCCAGCAGCCCTGGGGGGGCGCGGACTGAAGCTTTCTTT. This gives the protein CASSPGGARTEAFF.

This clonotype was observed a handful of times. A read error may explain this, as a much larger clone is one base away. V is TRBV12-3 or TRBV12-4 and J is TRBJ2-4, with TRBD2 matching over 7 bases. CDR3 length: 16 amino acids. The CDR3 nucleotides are TGTGCCGGCAGTTTAGGGGAGGGGCTAGCCAAAAACATTCAGTACTTC. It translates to CAGSLGEGLAKNIQYF.

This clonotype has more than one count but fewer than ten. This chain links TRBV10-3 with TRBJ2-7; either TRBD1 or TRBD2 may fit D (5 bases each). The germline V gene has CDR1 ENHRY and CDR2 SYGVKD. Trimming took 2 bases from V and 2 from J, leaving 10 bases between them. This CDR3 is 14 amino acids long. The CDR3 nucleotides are TGTGCCATCAGTGAGGGAGGACACCCCTACGAGCAGTACTTC. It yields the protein CAISEGGHPYEQYF.